Reported below is one T cell receptor beta chain. Data came from immunoSEQ multiplex PCR; TCRdb stores just in-frame clones and leaves some out. The sample contains just under 350,000 clones, about 87% of which appear only once. The record originates from a study of blood T cell repertoires in COVID-19. This CDR3 has 14 amino acids. Germline V gene lookup returns CDR1 MNHEY and CDR2 SVGAGI. V was cut by 4 bases and J by 8 bases, with 14 bases left in between. The sample was peripheral blood. The chain uses TRBV6-5 and TRBJ2-2; a weak D match, TRBD1 (6 bases). This sequence originates from a woman in her forties or fifties with COVID-19, enrolled during active disease. The CDR3 DNA reads as TGTGCCAGCAGTTTATATTCCGGGACAGGGGAGCTGTTTTTT. Residues: CASSLYSGTGELFF.